This T cell receptor beta chain is drawn from a study of shared clonotypes between healthy human individuals. With 0 bases clipped from V and 3 bases from J, the junction kept 3 bases outside the gene matches. This CDR3 is 16 amino acids long. Per the germline V gene, CDR1 is SGHRS and CDR2 is YFSETQ. Genomic DNA (from each subset) was split evenly across several immunoSEQ plates. TCRdb keeps only in-frame clones here, not all; method: immunoSEQ multiplex PCR. The sample includes roughly 330,000 clones, around two thirds of them seen just once. J is TRBJ2-7 and V is TRBV5-1, with 13 bases matching TRBD2. Sequencing used memory CD4+ T cells sorted from blood. The subset here: CD45RA-negative fraction. The source of this sequence is a man aged 30 to 39 in good health. This chain's CDR3 is CASSLGTSGRNYEQYF. CDR3 DNA sequence: TGCGCCAGCAGCTTGGGGACTAGCGGGAGAAACTACGAGCAGTACTTC.